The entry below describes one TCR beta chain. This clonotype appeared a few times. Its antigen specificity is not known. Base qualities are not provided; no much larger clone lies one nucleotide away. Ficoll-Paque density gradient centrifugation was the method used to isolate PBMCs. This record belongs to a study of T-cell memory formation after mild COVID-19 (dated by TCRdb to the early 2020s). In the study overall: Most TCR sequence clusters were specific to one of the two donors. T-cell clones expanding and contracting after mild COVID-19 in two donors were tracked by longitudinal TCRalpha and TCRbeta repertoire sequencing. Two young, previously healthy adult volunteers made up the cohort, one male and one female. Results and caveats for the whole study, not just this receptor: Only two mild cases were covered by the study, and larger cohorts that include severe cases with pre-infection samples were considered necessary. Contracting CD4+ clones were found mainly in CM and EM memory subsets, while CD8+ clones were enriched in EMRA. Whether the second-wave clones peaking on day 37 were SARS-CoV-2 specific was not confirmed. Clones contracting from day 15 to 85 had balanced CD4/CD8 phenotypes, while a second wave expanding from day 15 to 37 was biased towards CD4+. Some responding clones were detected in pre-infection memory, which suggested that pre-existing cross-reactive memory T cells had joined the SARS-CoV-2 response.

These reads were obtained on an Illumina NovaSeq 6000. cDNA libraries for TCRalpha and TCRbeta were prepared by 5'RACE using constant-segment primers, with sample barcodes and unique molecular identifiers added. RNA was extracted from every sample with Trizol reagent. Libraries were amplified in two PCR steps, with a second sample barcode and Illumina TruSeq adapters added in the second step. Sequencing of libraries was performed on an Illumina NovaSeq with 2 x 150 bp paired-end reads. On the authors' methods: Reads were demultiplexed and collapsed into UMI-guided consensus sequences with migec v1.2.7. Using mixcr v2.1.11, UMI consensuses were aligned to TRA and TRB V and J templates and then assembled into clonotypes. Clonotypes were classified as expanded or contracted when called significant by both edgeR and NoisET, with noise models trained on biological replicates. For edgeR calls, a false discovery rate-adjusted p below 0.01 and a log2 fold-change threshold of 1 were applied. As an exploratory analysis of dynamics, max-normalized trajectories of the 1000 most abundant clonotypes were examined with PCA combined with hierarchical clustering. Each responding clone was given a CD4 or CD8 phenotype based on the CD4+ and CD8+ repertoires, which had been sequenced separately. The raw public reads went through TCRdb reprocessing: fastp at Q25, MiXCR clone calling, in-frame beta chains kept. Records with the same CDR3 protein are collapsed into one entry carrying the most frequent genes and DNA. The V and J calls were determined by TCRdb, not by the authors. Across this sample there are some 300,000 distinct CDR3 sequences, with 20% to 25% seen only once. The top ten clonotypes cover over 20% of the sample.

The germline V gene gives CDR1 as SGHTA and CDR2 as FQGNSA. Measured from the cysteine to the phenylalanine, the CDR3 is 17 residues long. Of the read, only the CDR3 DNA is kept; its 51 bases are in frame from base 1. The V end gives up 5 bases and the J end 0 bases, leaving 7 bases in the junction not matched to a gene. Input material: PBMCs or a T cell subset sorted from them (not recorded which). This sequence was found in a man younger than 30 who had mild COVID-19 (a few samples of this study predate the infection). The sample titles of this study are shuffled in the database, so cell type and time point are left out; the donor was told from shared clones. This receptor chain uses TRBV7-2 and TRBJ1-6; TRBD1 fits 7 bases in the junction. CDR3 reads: CASSLRQGLSYNSPLHF. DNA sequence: TGTGCCAGCAGCCTGCGACAGGGTCTCTCCTATAATTCACCCCTCCACTTT.